The rows below give T cell receptor beta chains drawn from one sample of a study of cytotoxic CD8 clonotypes in ibrutinib-treated CLL. This table comes from immunoSEQ multiplex PCR, and its TCRdb copy is limited to in-frame clones, with some not included. The table lists approximately 60,000 clones, 50% to 70% of them singletons. This specimen consisted of PBMCs, obtained at disease progression, from a patient treated with ibrutinib. The receptors originated from a human donor with chronic lymphocytic leukemia. CDR3s include the opening cysteine and the closing phenylalanine or tryptophan. A D gene is named only where the DNA matches it firmly. Expanded clones are given a class, and other clones once, few, many or no size at all.

TRBJ2-7 | few | . | TRBV7-9 | CASSFRGDRQEQYF | TGTGCCAGCAGCTTTAGAGGGGATCGTCAAGAGCAGTACTTC
TRBJ2-5 | . | . | TRBV29-1 | CSVEELKGETQYF | TGCAGCGTTGAAGAGCTCAAGGGGGAGACCCAGTACTTC
TRBJ2-3 | . | TRBD2 | TRBV28 | CASSLQREGITDTQYF | TGTGCCAGCAGTCTCCAGCGGGAGGGGATCACAGATACGCAGTATTTT
TRBJ1-2 | . | TRBD1 | TRBV5-1 | CASSLVLGQGYGYTF | TGCGCCAGCAGCTTGGTTCTGGGACAGGGCTATGGCTACACCTTC
TRBJ2-3 | few | . | TRBV5-1 | CASSLTGVPDTQYF | TGCGCCAGCAGCTTGACGGGAGTCCCAGATACGCAGTATTTT
TRBJ2-1 | few | . | TRBV7-2 | CASSLAPGLAFYNEQFF | TGTGCCAGCAGCTTAGCACCGGGGCTAGCGTTCTACAATGAGCAGTTCTTC
TRBJ1-2 | few | . | TRBV6-1 | CASGPSWVADYGYTF | TGTGCCAGCGGTCCCTCCTGGGTGGCTGACTATGGCTACACCTTC
TRBJ2-5 | . | . | TRBV7-6 | CASSPQETQYF | TGTGCCAGCAGCCCGCAAGAGACCCAGTACTTC
TRBJ2-7 | few | TRBD1 | TRBV6-5 | CASSSMPGGEQYF | TGTGCCAGCAGTTCAATGCCAGGGGGCGAGCAGTACTTC
TRBJ2-2 | . | TRBD2 | TRBV4-2 | CASSQEVGGAGELFF | TGTGCCAGCAGCCAAGAGGTCGGGGGGGCCGGGGAGCTGTTTTTT
TRBJ2-2 | many | . | TRBV7-3 | CASSPSLEGRRTGELFF | TGTGCCAGCAGCCCAAGCTTGGAGGGGAGGCGAACCGGGGAGCTGTTTTTT
TRBJ1-4 | . | . | TRBV18 | CASSPPDLGEKLFF | TGTGCCAGCTCACCACCCGACTTAGGAGAAAAACTGTTTTTT
TRBJ2-5 | few | . | TRBV5-1 | CASSSAPPQETQYF | TGCGCCAGCAGCTCCGCCCCCCCACAAGAGACCCAGTACTTC
TRBJ2-5 | once | . | TRBV5-1 | CASSFAPGGGETQYF | TGCGCCAGCAGCTTCGCCCCGGGCGGCGGGGAGACCCAGTACTTC
TRBJ1-2 | few | TRBD1 | TRBV6-5 | CASTGTGGGYTF | TGTGCCAGCACCGGGACAGGGGGTGGCTACACCTTC
TRBJ2-5 | . | TRBD1 | TRBV14 | CASSPGQYQETQYF | TGTGCCAGCAGTCCGGGACAGTACCAAGAGACCCAGTACTTC
TRBJ2-3 | . | . | TRBV18 | CASSPRVVTDTQYF | TGTGCCAGCTCACCCCGAGTTGTCACAGATACGCAGTATTTT
TRBJ2-7 | few | TRBD1 | TRBV5-1 | CASSLAFTGGGYEQYF | TGCGCCAGCAGCTTGGCTTTCACAGGGGGCGGTTACGAGCAGTACTTC
TRBJ2-2 | . | . | TRBV18 | CASSPSSNTGELFF | TGTGCCAGCTCACCGAGTTCGAACACCGGGGAGCTGTTTTTT
TRBJ2-1 | . | TRBD2 | TRBV7-8 | CASSYKRTSGRVNEQFF | TGTGCCAGCAGCTACAAACGGACTAGCGGGAGGGTTAATGAGCAGTTCTTC
TRBJ2-2 | . | . | TRBV5-4 | CASSSRLNTGELFF | TGTGCCAGCAGCTCCCGACTTAACACCGGGGAGCTGTTTTTT
TRBJ2-5 | . | TRBD2 | TRBV7-2 | CASSSRTRQTQYF | TGTGCCAGCAGCTCCAGGACTAGACAGACCCAGTACTTC
TRBJ2-1 | . | TRBD2 | TRBV2 | CASSGLAGGPGNEQFF | TGTGCCAGCAGTGGTTTAGCGGGAGGGCCGGGCAATGAGCAGTTCTTC
TRBJ1-1 | . | . | TRBV7-9 | CASSRGWDGAGANTEAFF | TGTGCCAGCAGTCGTGGTTGGGATGGGGCAGGGGCCAACACTGAAGCTTTCTTT
TRBJ2-1 | . | TRBD1 | TRBV15 | CATSTRTGTEQFF | TGTGCCACCAGCACTAGGACAGGGACTGAGCAGTTCTTC
TRBJ2-3 | . | . | TRBV7-2 | CASSSTAADTQYF | TGTGCCAGCAGCTCTACAGCTGCAGATACGCAGTATTTT
TRBJ2-5 | . | . | TRBV7-9 | CASSQVGRPETQYF | TGCGCCAGCAGCCAAGTAGGTCGACCCGAGACCCAGTACTTC
TRBJ1-1 | . | . | TRBV5-1 | CASMTGWATEAFF | TGCGCCAGCATGACTGGCTGGGCCACTGAAGCTTTCTTT
TRBJ1-2 | . | . | TRBV9 | CASSVAPQVMGYTF | TGTGCCAGCAGCGTAGCTCCCCAGGTCATGGGCTACACCTTC
TRBJ1-6 | . | TRBD1 | TRBV6-5 | CASSYSGQGFESPLHF | TGTGCCAGCAGTTACTCGGGACAGGGTTTTGAATCACCCCTCCACTTT
TRBJ2-7 | few | TRBD1 | TRBV27 | CASSDPRTGRFGYEQYF | TGTGCCAGCAGCGACCCGAGGACAGGTCGATTTGGCTACGAGCAGTACTTC
TRBJ2-7 | few | . | TRBV11-2 | CASSRSGVLYEQYF | TGTGCCAGCAGCCGCAGTGGGGTGCTATACGAGCAGTACTTC
TRBJ2-1 | . | . | TRBV7-3 | CASSAGDYNEQFF | TGTGCCAGCAGCGCCGGTGACTACAATGAGCAGTTCTTC
TRBJ1-2 | few | . | TRBV6-5 | CASSLTTGVYGYTF | TGTGCCAGCAGTTTGACGACAGGAGTATATGGCTACACCTTC
TRBJ1-6 | . | . | TRBV7-2 | CASSAGNSNSPLHF | TGTGCCAGCAGCGCAGGGAATTCAAATTCACCCCTCCACTTT
TRBJ2-7 | . | . | TRBV7-2 | CASSLNSPYEQYF | TGTGCCAGCAGCTTAAATAGCCCCTACGAGCAGTACTTC
TRBJ2-1 | few | TRBD1 | TRBV27 | CASSEGTGKYNEQFF | TGTGCCAGCAGTGAAGGGACAGGAAAGTACAATGAGCAGTTCTTC
TRBJ2-7 | . | . | TRBV7-3 | CASSLTRAGTYEQYF | TGTGCCAGCAGCTTAACGCGCGCAGGAACCTACGAGCAGTACTTC
TRBJ2-4 | . | . | TRBV6-5 | CASSYSGLKNIQYF | TGTGCCAGCAGTTACTCTGGGCTAAAAAACATTCAGTACTTC
TRBJ1-3 | few | . | TRBV11-2 | CASSLGPRAGNTIYF | TGTGCCAGCAGCTTAGGGCCCAGGGCTGGAAACACCATATATTTT
TRBJ1-4 | . | . | TRBV29-1 | CSVGPGGEKLFF | TGCAGCGTTGGACCAGGCGGGGAAAAACTGTTTTTT
TRBJ2-1 | once | TRBD2 | TRBV6-6 | CASTPGGRGSYNEQFF | TGTGCCAGCACCCCGGGCGGGAGGGGCTCCTACAATGAGCAGTTCTTC
TRBJ2-1 | . | . | TRBV19 | CASSIVASPQSLEQFF | TGTGCCAGTAGTATAGTCGCTAGTCCTCAAAGTTTGGAGCAGTTCTTC
TRBJ1-2 | . | TRBD1 | TRBV30 | CAWTRQGAANYGYTF | TGTGCCTGGACAAGACAGGGGGCGGCTAACTATGGCTACACCTTC
TRBJ2-1 | . | . | TRBV13 | CASSLGRFEQFF | TGTGCCAGCAGCTTAGGACGGTTTGAGCAGTTCTTC
TRBJ1-3 | few | . | TRBV7-9 | CASSHSGNTIYF | TGTGCCAGCAGCCATTCTGGAAACACCATATATTTT
TRBJ1-6 | . | TRBD1 | TRBV5-4 | CASSPGDRYSPLHF | TGTGCCAGCAGCCCCGGGGACAGATATTCACCCCTCCACTTT
TRBJ1-2 | . | . | TRBV4-1 | CASSQDPRRGGPNYGYTF | TGCGCCAGCAGCCAAGACCCCCGGAGAGGTGGGCCTAACTATGGCTACACCTTC
TRBJ1-2 | . | TRBD1 | TRBV27 | CASSFGPGGGYGYTF | TGTGCCAGCAGTTTCGGACCAGGGGGGGGCTATGGCTACACCTTC
TRBJ2-5 | many | . | TRBV6-5 | CASSYSTTETQYF | TGTGCCAGCAGTTACTCCACGACGGAGACCCAGTACTTC
TRBJ2-1 | . | TRBD2 | TRBV4-3 | CASSRASGSGDEQFF | TGCGCCAGCAGCCGGGCTAGCGGGAGCGGGGATGAGCAGTTCTTC
TRBJ1-5 | few | . | TRBV18 | CASSPRGGDSNQPQHF | TGTGCCAGCTCACCACGGGGAGGTGACAGCAATCAGCCCCAGCATTTT
TRBJ2-7 | . | . | TRBV5-4 | CASSLVGNYEQYF | TGTGCCAGCAGCTTGGTTGGCAACTACGAGCAGTACTTC
TRBJ2-2 | few | TRBD1 | TRBV9 | CASSPSGGPGELFF | TGTGCCAGCAGCCCGTCAGGGGGCCCCGGGGAGCTGTTTTTT
TRBJ2-7 | . | . | TRBV19 | CASSPQGQYEQYF | TGTGCCAGTAGCCCCCAGGGGCAGTACGAGCAGTACTTC
TRBJ2-7 | . | . | TRBV9 | CASSVGPKSHEQYF | TGTGCCAGCAGCGTAGGTCCTAAGTCGCACGAGCAGTACTTC
TRBJ1-2 | . | . | TRBV14 | CASSQDLSGNGYTF | TGTGCCAGCAGCCAAGATCTAAGCGGAAATGGCTACACCTTC
TRBJ2-2 | . | . | TRBV6-5 | CASSWGDTGELFF | TGTGCCAGCAGTTGGGGGGACACCGGGGAGCTGTTTTTT
TRBJ2-5 | . | . | TRBV7-9 | CASSLAGGETQYF | TGTGCCAGCAGCTTAGCGGGCGGAGAGACCCAGTACTTC